This TCR beta chain was captured by sequencing in a study of vaccination effects on CD4 cells after COVID-19. Study results and limitations: Convalescent patients were few in the study, and early post-infection timepoints were absent. The study found that only 1 of 255 vaccine-induced clones from healthy vaccinees cross-reacted with common cold coronaviruses.

Clones were read by immunoSEQ multiplex PCR, and TCRdb kept only the in-frame ones, dropping some. The table has 20,000 or so clones, around 75% seen once. In germline, CDR1 is LGHNT, CDR2 FRNRAP. Losses at the gene ends were 5 bases for V and 5 bases for J; bases not matched to a gene: 2. This CDR3 contains 12 residues. Antigen-specific CD4+ T cell clonotypes were called by their expansion after viral peptide-pool culture in ViraFEST. Isolating CD4+ T cells followed approximately 9 days of culture. Having tested negative for nucleocapsid antibodies, the vaccine recipients showed no prior SARS-CoV-2 infection. Half of the medium was exchanged for IL-2 medium on both days 3 and 7. This clone was counted a single time. Its antigen is still unknown.

The sequenced sample was CD4+ T cells from PBMCs cultured with HCoV-NL63 spike peptides, obtained before COVID-19 vaccination. The receptor was isolated from a human donor who received a COVID-19 vaccine. The V and J genes are TRBV12-5 and TRBJ2-7, with 8 bases fitting TRBD1. This chain's CDR3 is CASGKDRDEQYF. The CDR3 nucleotides read TGTGCTAGTGGTAAGGACAGGGACGAGCAGTACTTC. Based on the CDR3 plus reference TRBV12-5 and TRBJ2-7, the full variable domain is DARVTQTPRHKVTEMGQEVTMRCQPILGHNTVFWYRQTMMQGLELLAYFRNRAPLDDSGMPKDRFSAEMPDATLATLKIQPSEPRDSAVYFCASGKDRDEQYFGPGTRLTVT.